Listed here are 24 T cell receptor beta chains from one sample, sequenced in a study of T cells in Graves' hyperthyroidism and ophthalmopathy. What was amplified from RNA transcripts were TCR beta CDR3 regions. The TCR CDR3 first-round RT-PCR relied on the HTBI primer set. TCRdb analysed the multiplex PCR reads with MiXCR anew, one entry per CDR3 protein. This sample has some 510,000 distinct CDR3 sequences, with 46% found just once. Sequenced: peripheral blood or thyroid tissue (not recorded which). The receptors were sampled from a woman between 18 and 29 years old with Graves' hyperthyroidism.

This clonotype was found once. The chain recombines TRBV20-1 with TRBJ1-2, with TRBD1 as a possible D gene (6 bases). This CDR3 contains 14 residues. V was cut by 3 bases and J by 0 bases, with 11 bases left in between. Per germline, CDR1 DFQATT and CDR2 SNEGSKA (reference sequence). This CDR3 is CSARAGTPNYGYTF. The CDR3 nucleotides are TGCAGTGCTAGGGCCGGGACACCTAACTATGGCTACACCTTC.

This clonotype was observed many times. The rearrangement joins TRBV15 to TRBJ1-1; D is unclear. The CDR3 covers 17 residues. The germline CDR1 and CDR2 sequences are LNHNV and YYDKDF (reference sequence). Between the trimmed V and J ends, which lost 1 base and 0 bases, there was a span of 15 bases. In DNA form, the CDR3 reads TGTGCCACCAGCAGAGGATCGCCTAATGGGATGAACACTGAAGCTTTCTTT. Encoded protein: CATSRGSPNGMNTEAFF. Complete variable domain (other parts from reference TRBV15 and TRBJ1-1): DAMVIQNPRYQVTQFGKPVTLSCSQTLNHNVMYWYQQKSSQAPKLLFHYYDKDFNNEADTPDNFQSRRPNTSFCFLDIRSPGLGDTAMYLCATSRGSPNGMNTEAFFGQGTRLTVV.

This sequence joins TRBV29-1 and TRBJ2-7, with D perhaps matching TRBD2 (5 bases). Trimming pared 5 bases from V and 5 bases from J, leaving 13 bases between. CDR1 is SQVTM, CDR2 ANQGSEA, per germline. CDR3 length equals 12 residues. CDR3 sequence (DNA): TGCAGCGTTTGGAGTGGGAGCGACGAGCAGTACTTC. Amino acid sequence: CSVWSGSDEQYF.

This clonotype was recorded many times. The chain is built from TRBV14 and TRBJ1-2; D gene unclear. The ends were cut back, 1 base at V and 4 bases at J, with 7 bases in the middle. From germline, CDR1 is SGHDN and CDR2 FVKESK. This CDR3 is 13 amino acids long. CDR3 residues: CASSQGRTYGYTF. The CDR3 region has the DNA TGTGCCAGCAGCCAAGGGCGCACCTATGGCTACACCTTC. Full variable domain (rest looked up from reference TRBV14 and TRBJ1-2): EAGVTQFPSHSVIEKGQTVTLRCDPISGHDNLYWYRRVMGKEIKFLLHFVKESKQDESGMPNNRFLAERTGGTYSTLKVQPAELEDSGVYFCASSQGRTYGYTFGSGTRLTVV.

Turning to this clonotype: Compared with germline, one end of the junction differs, possibly owing to a read error. V is TRBV29-1 and J is TRBJ2-3, with a weak D call TRBD1 (5 bases). Germline V gene sequence: CDR1 SQVTM, CDR2 ANQGSEA. This CDR3 is built from 11 residues. Here the CDR3 reads CSVTVTGTQYF. In nucleotides, the CDR3 is TGCAGCGTTACGGTCACAGGTACGCAGTATTTT.

The chain links TRBV6-6 to TRBJ2-7, with D perhaps matching TRBD2 (5 bases). Trimming cost V 6 bases and J 6 bases, with 9 bases left between them. Germline CDR1 reads MNHNY; CDR2 reads SVGAGI (reference sequence). This CDR3 contains 11 residues. The chain's CDR3 is CASRVGGEQYF. The DNA of the CDR3 is TGTGCCAGCAGGGTCGGAGGCGAGCAGTACTTC.

The gene calls are TRBV2 and TRBJ2-5, with D tentatively TRBD1 (5 bases). V was trimmed by 4 bases and J by 3 bases, leaving 15 bases between them. Per the germline V gene, CDR1 is SNHLY and CDR2 is FYNNEI. CDR3 size: 15 residues. CDR3 sequence (DNA): TGTGCCAGCAGTGGACAGTTACCCACTGAAGAGACCCAGTACTTC. It translates to CASSGQLPTEETQYF.

The count of this clonotype is one. The chain is built from TRBV10-1 and TRBJ1-6, with a weak D call TRBD1 (6 bases). Germline values: CDR1 WNHNN, CDR2 SYGVQD (reference sequence). The CDR3 has 17 amino acids. V was shortened by 0 bases and J by 7 bases, with 16 bases between the two germline ends. CDR3 loop: CASSESPADRPNSPLHF. CDR3 coding DNA: TGCGCCAGCAGTGAGTCTCCCGCCGACAGGCCCAATTCACCCCTCCACTTT.

This clonotype came up many times. The V call is TRBV10-3, the J call TRBJ1-6, with TRBD1 matching 7 bases. Trimming removed 5 bases from V and 7 bases from J; junction bases left unmatched: 8. The CDR3 spans 15 residues. Germline CDR1 reads ENHRY; CDR2 reads SYGVKD. The CDR3 here is CAISSGQLRNSPLHF. As DNA, the CDR3 is TGTGCCATCAGTTCGGGACAGTTGCGCAATTCACCCCTCCACTTT.

This clonotype has more than one count but fewer than ten. The chain employs TRBV5-1 and TRBJ2-5, with a tentative D call TRBD1 (5 bases). Judging by the DNA end, TRBJ2-7 fits better; the J call may be wrong. Germline V lookup: CDR1 SGHRS, CDR2 YFSETQ. The CDR3 spans 14 residues. CDR3 loop: CASSLTRAIHEQYF. CDR3 coding DNA: TGCGCCAGCAGCTTGACCAGGGCAATCCACGAGCAGTACTTC.

The chain is built from TRBV7-9 and TRBJ2-7; 11 bases line up with TRBD1. The CDR3 loop spans 18 amino acids. The germline CDR1 and CDR2 sequences are SEHNR and FQNEAQ (reference sequence). V lost 5 bases and J lost 12; bases outside the gene matches: 24. The CDR3 bases are TGTGCCAGCAGCCCCCTCTTTCCCCGAAGGGACAGGGGGACCTCGCGGTACTTC. Translating it yields CASSPLFPRRDRGTSRYF. The full variable domain, in which reference TRBV7-9 and TRBJ2-7 provide the parts outside the CDR3, is DTGVSQNPRHKITKRGQNVTFRCDPISEHNRLYWYRQTLGQGPEFLTYFQNEAQLEKSRLLSDRFSAERPKGSFSTLEIQRTEQGDSAMYLCASSPLFPRRDRGTSRYFGPGTRLTVT.

This clonotype was picked up a small number of times. J is TRBJ1-4 and V is TRBV5-1; no firm D call. This CDR3 contains 15 residues. V lost 4 bases and J 7 bases, leaving 17 bases between the germline ends. Germline lookup yields CDR1 SGHRS and CDR2 YFSETQ. The CDR3 spells CASSDTREAAEKLFF. The CDR3, as DNA: TGCGCCAGCAGCGACACGAGGGAGGCGGCTGAAAAACTGTTTTTT.

The chain links TRBV6-1 to TRBJ2-6, with D unclear. Per the germline V gene, CDR1 is MNHNS and CDR2 is SASEGT. The V gene lost 6 bases and the J gene lost 0 bases, with 9 bases spanning the gap. This CDR3 contains 15 residues. The CDR3: CASSLLISGANVLTF. The CDR3 coding sequence is TGTGCCAGCAGCCTATTAATCTCTGGGGCCAACGTCCTGACTTTC.

The V call is TRBV25-1, the J call TRBJ1-2, with D perhaps TRBD1 (5 bases). The length of the CDR3 is 11 residues. V was clipped by 8 bases and J by 11 bases, with 15 bases between them. Germline V gene lookup returns CDR1 MGHDK and CDR2 SYGVNS. The CDR3 spells CASVGPGTYTF. DNA for the CDR3: TGTGCCAGCGTGGGACCTGGGACGTACACCTTC.

A remark on this clonotype: Possible read error: a much larger clone is one base away. The chain employs TRBV29-1 and TRBJ2-2; D is undetermined. CDR1 is SQVTM and CDR2 is ANQGSEA in the germline V gene. CDR3 size: 12 residues. V was cut by 7 bases and J by 5 bases, with 11 bases left in between. CDR3 in DNA: TGCAGCGCTGTTGATCCGACCGGGGAGCTGTTTTTT. Its protein is CSAVDPTGELFF.

The gene calls are TRBV10-3 and TRBJ2-5; 12 bases are shared with TRBD1. There are 12 residues in the CDR3. Germline V gives CDR1 ENHRY, CDR2 SYGVKD. The CDR3: CATGTGGKTQYF. In nucleotides, the CDR3 is TGTGCTACCGGGACAGGGGGCAAGACCCAGTACTTC.

The CDR3 sequence is CSVEEGQPGSKTQYF. In DNA form, the CDR3 reads TGCAGCGTTGAAGAGGGTCAGCCAGGGAGTAAGACCCAGTACTTC. V usage is TRBV29-1 and J usage is TRBJ2-5, with D perhaps given as TRBD1 or TRBD2 (5 bases each). Germline V lookup: CDR1 SQVTM, CDR2 ANQGSEA. Trimming removed 0 bases at V and 6 bases at J, with 17 bases between. This CDR3 spans 15 amino acids.

The chain combines TRBV7-2 with TRBJ1-5; tentatively, D is TRBD1 (5 bases). The CDR3 is 14 amino acids. Looked up from germline, CDR1 is SGHTA and CDR2 is FQGNSA. V dropped 5 bases and J dropped 6 bases, with 14 bases sitting between them. CDR3 amino acids: CASSTGHDGQPQHF. As DNA, the CDR3 is TGTGCCAGCAGCACCGGACATGACGGTCAGCCCCAGCATTTT. Filled out from reference TRBV7-2 and TRBJ1-5, the complete variable domain reads GAGVSQSPSNKVTEKGKDVELRCDPISGHTALYWYRQSLGQGLEFLIYFQGNSAPDKSGLPSDRFSAERTGGSVSTLTIQRTQQEDSAVYLCASSTGHDGQPQHFGDGTRLSIL.

In this sample, this clonotype turned up once. The rearrangement joins TRBV29-1 to TRBJ1-5, with D hard to call. This CDR3 comprises 13 residues. The germline V gene has CDR1 SQVTM and CDR2 ANQGSEA. V gave up 8 bases and J gave up 6 bases, with 17 bases separating them. For the CDR3, the DNA is TGCAGCACGAACGAGGGATTTGGTCAGCCCCAGCATTTT. It codes for CSTNEGFGQPQHF.

This clonotype was found once. Given the absence of the conserved phenylalanine or tryptophan at the CDR3 end, a read error is likely. The DNA is omitted, as the CDR3 cannot be located on it reliably, and the CDR3 follows TCRdb's listing. This rearrangement joins TRBV10-3 to TRBJ1-1; the DNA was not used to check the table's D call, TRBD1. The CDR3 totals 10 residues, both ends included. Germline V gene lookup returns CDR1 ENHRY and CDR2 SYGVKD. CDR3: CAIALQGDSG.

This clonotype was picked up a small number of times. The chain joins TRBV2 to TRBJ1-1; no firm D call. V shed 6 bases and J shed 0 bases, with 11 bases lying between them. Germline V CDR1 and CDR2: SNHLY, FYNNEI. The CDR3 is made up of 14 amino acids. The CDR3 DNA reads as TGTGCCAGCAGCCCGGGATTCATGAACACTGAAGCTTTCTTT. It translates to CASSPGFMNTEAFF.

The chain recombines TRBV25-1 with TRBJ2-7, with 11 bases that match TRBD2. V lost 7 bases and J lost 0; bases outside the gene matches: 2. Germline V CDR1 and CDR2: MGHDK, SYGVNS. CDR3 length equals 14 residues. In DNA form, the CDR3 reads TGTGCCAGCAACCTAGCGGGAGGCTCCTACGAGCAGTACTTC. Encoded protein: CASNLAGGSYEQYF.

This clonotype was counted ten times or more. The rearrangement joins TRBV20-1 to TRBJ1-2; D gene uncertain. Germline assignment: CDR1 DFQATT and CDR2 SNEGSKA (reference sequence). The CDR3 spans 12 residues. V was trimmed by 3 bases and J by 4 bases, leaving 9 bases between them. The CDR3 DNA reads as TGCAGTGCTAGTCCGGGAGGCTATGGCTACACCTTC. Protein product: CSASPGGYGYTF.

This clonotype was counted at least ten times. This chain uses TRBV7-3 with TRBJ2-7; 8 positions agree with TRBD1. The CDR3 consists of 15 residues. CDR1 is SGHTA and CDR2 is FQGTGA in the germline V gene. Losses at the gene ends were 3 bases for V and 5 bases for J; bases not matched to a gene: 9. For the CDR3, the DNA is TGTGCCAGCAGCTTTAAGGACAGGGCTGGGGACGAGCAGTACTTC. Encoded protein: CASSFKDRAGDEQYF. The full variable domain, in which reference TRBV7-3 and TRBJ2-7 provide the parts outside the CDR3, is GAGVSQTPSNKVTEKGKYVELRCDPISGHTALYWYRQSLGQGPEFLIYFQGTGAADDSGLPNDRFFAVRPEGSVSTLKIQRTERGDSAVYLCASSFKDRAGDEQYFGPGTRLTVT.